This T cell receptor beta chain was found in a study of glioma-infiltrating T cells. Study-wide background: Blood libraries targeted roughly 4.5- to 11-fold coverage of roughly 920,000 T cells. Whole-study findings and limits: Tissue and blood shared very few CDR3 sequences. Non-neoplastic patients had below-expected tissue-blood divergence, while all gliomas exceeded expectation.

With V trimmed by 1 base and J by 5 bases, 6 bases remained unmatched. The CDR3 is made up of 17 amino acids. In germline, CDR1 is MGHRA, CDR2 YSYEKL. Using RNA template, CDR3s of TCR alpha and beta were amplified with iRepertoire arm-PCR. For one-step reverse transcription and amplification, about 85-400 ng of tissue mRNA or PBMC total RNA was used. TCRdb itself ran the multiplex PCR reads through MiXCR, one entry per CDR3 protein. The data show approximately 400,000 distinct CDR3 sequences, with 41% seen just once and 9.5% to 15% held by the top ten. Of note for this clonotype: The antigen is unknown.

The sequenced sample consisted of glioma tissue, nonneoplastic brain tissue, or PBMCs (not recorded which). The sequence derives from a human donor with low-grade glioma or glioblastoma, undergoing nonglioma brain surgery, or in good health (not recorded which). The V gene is TRBV4-1, the J gene TRBJ2-1; TRBD2 agrees at 12 bases. CDR3 residues: CASSQGLAGVGHNEQFF. CDR3 nucleotides: TGCGCCAGCAGCCAAGGACTAGCGGGAGTAGGCCACAATGAGCAGTTCTTC.